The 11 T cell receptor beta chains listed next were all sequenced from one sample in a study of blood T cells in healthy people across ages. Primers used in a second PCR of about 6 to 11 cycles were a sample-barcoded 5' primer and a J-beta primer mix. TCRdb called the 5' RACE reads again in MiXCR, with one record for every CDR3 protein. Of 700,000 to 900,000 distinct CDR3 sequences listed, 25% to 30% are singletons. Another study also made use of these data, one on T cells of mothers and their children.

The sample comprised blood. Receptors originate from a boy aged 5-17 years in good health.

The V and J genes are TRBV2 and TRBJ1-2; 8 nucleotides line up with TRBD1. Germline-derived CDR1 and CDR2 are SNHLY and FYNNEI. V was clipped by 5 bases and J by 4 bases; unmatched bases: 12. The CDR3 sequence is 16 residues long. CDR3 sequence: CASSKTGQGRVYGYTF. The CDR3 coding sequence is TGTGCCAGCAGTAAGACCGGACAGGGTCGAGTCTATGGCTACACCTTC.

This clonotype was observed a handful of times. The CDR3 region is CASSLLMRGHTDTQYF. CDR3 sequence (DNA): TGTGCCAGCTCACTTCTGATGAGGGGGCACACAGATACGCAGTATTTT. This chain connects TRBV18 to TRBJ2-3; 7 bases line up with TRBD1. Trimming removed 4 bases from V and 2 bases from J; junction bases left unmatched: 9. This CDR3 region has 16 residues. Germline CDR1 KGHSH, CDR2 LQKENI. The full variable domain, in which reference TRBV18 and TRBJ2-3 provide the parts outside the CDR3, is NAGVMQNPRHLVRRRGQEARLRCSPMKGHSHVYWYRQLPEEGLKFMVYLQKENIIDESGMPKERFSAEFPKEGPSILRIQQVVRGDSAAYFCASSLLMRGHTDTQYFGPGTRLTVL.

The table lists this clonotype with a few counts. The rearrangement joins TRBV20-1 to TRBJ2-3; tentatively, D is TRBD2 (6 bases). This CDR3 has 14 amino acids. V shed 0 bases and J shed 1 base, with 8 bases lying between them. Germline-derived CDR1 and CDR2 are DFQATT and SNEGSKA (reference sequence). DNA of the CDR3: TGCAGTGCTAGAGATTCTAGCGGCACAGATACGCAGTATTTT. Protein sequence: CSARDSSGTDTQYF.

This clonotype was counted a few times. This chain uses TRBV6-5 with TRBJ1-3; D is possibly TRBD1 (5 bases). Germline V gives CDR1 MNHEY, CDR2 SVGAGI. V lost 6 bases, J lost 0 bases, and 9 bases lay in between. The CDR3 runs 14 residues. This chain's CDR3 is CASSDRPSGNTIYF. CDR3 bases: TGTGCCAGCAGCGACAGACCCTCTGGAAACACCATATATTTT.

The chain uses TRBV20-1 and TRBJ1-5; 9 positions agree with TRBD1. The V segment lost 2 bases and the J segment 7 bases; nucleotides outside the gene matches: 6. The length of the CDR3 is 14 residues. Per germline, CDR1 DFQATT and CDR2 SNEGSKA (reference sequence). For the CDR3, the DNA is TGCAGTGCTAGAAAACAGGGGGCGCGGCAGCCCCAGCATTTT. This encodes CSARKQGARQPQHF.

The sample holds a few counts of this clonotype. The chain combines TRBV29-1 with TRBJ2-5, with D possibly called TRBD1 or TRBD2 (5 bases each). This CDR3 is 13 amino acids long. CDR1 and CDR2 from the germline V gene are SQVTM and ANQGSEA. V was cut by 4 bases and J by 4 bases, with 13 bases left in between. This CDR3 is CSVGGTGGETQYF. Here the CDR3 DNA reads TGCAGCGTTGGAGGGACCGGAGGAGAGACCCAGTACTTC.

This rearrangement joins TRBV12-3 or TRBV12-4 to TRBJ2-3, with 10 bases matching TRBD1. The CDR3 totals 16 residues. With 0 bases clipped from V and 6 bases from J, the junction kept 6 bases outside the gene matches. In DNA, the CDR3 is TGTGCCAGCAGTTTAGCCCGGGACAGGGGTGACGATACGCAGTATTTT. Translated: CASSLARDRGDDTQYF.

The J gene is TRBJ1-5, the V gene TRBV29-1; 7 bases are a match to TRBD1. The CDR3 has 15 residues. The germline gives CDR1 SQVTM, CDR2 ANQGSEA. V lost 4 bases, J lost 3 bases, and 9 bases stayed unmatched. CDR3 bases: TGCAGCGTTGCCTCGACAGGGCGCTACAATCAGCCCCAGCATTTT. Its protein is CSVASTGRYNQPQHF.

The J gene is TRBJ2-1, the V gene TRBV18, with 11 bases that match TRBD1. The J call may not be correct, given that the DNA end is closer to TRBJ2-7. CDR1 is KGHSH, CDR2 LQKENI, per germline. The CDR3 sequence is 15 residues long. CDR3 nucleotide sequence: TGTGCCAGCTCACGCGGGACAGGGGGCTCCTACGAGCAGTACTTC. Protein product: CASSRGTGGSYEQYF.

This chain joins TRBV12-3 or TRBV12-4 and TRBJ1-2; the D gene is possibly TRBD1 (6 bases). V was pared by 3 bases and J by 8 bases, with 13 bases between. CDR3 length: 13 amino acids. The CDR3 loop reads CASSLVGARGYTF. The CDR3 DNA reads TGTGCCAGCAGTTTGGTGGGGGCGAGGGGCTACACCTTC.

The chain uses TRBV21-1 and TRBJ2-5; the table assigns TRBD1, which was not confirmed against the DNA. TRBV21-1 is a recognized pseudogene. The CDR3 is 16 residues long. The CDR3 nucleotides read TGTGCCAGCAGCAAAGACGGTGAGACAGCTCAAGAGACCCAGTACTTC. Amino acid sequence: CASSKDGETAQETQYF.